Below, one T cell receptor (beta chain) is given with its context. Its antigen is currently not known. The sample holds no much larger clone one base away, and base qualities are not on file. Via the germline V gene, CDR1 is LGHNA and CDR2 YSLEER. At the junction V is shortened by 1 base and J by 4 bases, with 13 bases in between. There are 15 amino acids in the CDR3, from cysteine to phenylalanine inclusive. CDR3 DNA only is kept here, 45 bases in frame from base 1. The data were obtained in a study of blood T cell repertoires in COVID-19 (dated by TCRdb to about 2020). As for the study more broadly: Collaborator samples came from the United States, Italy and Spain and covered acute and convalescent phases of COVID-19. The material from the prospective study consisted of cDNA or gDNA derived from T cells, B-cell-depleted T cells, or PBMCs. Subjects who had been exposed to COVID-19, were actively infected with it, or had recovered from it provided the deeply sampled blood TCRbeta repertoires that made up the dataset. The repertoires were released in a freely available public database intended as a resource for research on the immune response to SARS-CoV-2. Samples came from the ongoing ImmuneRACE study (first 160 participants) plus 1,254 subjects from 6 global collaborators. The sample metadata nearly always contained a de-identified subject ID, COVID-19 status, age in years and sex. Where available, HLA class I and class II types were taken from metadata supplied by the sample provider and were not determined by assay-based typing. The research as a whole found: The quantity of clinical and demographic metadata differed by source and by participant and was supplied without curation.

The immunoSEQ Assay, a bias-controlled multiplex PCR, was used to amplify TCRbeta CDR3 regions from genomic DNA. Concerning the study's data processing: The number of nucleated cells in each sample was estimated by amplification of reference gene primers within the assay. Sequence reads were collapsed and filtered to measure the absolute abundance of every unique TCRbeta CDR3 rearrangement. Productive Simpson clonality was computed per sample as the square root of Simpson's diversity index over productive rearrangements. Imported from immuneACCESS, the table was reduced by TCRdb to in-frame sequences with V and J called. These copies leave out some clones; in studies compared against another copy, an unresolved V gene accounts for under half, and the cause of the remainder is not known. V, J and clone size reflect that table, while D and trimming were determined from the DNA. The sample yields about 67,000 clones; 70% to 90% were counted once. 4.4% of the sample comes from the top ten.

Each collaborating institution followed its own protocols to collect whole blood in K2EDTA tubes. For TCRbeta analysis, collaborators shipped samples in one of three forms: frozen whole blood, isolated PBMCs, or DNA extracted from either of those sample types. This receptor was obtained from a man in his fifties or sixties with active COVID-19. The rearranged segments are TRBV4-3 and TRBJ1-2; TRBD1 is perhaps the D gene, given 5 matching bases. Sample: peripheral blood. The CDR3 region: CASSQVPGGLYGYTF. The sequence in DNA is TGCGCCAGCAGCCAAGTTCCCGGGGGTCTCTATGGCTACACCTTC.